The 18 T cell receptor beta chains below were found in one sample sequenced in a study of breast tumors, draining lymph nodes, adjacent tissues. Breast cancer patients provided tissue from their axillary draining lymph nodes. In TCRdb, the multiplex PCR reads were re-called with MiXCR into one record per CDR3 protein. This sample has approximately 170,000 distinct CDR3 sequences, with roughly a third found just once. Sequencing used axillary lymph node tissue. Receptor source: a female donor with breast cancer. Some clones in this sample may be carry-over from other donors' samples.

A note on this clonotype: A much larger clonotype is one base distant, so this may be a read error. The chain has TRBV6-5 and TRBJ2-1; possibly TRBD2 for D (6 bases). V lost 5 bases, J lost 5 bases, and 16 bases lay in between. The germline gives CDR1 MNHEY, CDR2 SVGAGI. CDR3 length: 15 residues. The DNA for the CDR3 is TGTGCCAGCAGTCTCGCGGGACTGGCAAACAATGAGCAGTTCTTC. Encoded protein: CASSLAGLANNEQFF.

In this sample, this clonotype turned up many times. The chain recombines TRBV20-1 with TRBJ2-1; 14 bases fit TRBD2. Germline V gene data show CDR1 as DFQATT and CDR2 as SNEGSKA (reference sequence). J lost 0 bases, V lost 1 base, and 8 bases had no gene match. The CDR3 is 19 residues long. The CDR3 protein is CSARARGTSGGRSYNEQFF. CDR3 bases: TGCAGTGCTAGAGCCAGAGGGACTAGCGGGGGCCGCTCCTACAATGAGCAGTTCTTC.

This clonotype was found many times. The germline gene is not matched at one end of the junction; a read error may be the cause. V and J are TRBV9 and TRBJ1-4; D is uncertain. The CDR3 contains 15 residues. Germline assignment: CDR1 SGDLS and CDR2 YYNGEE. CDR3 sequence (DNA): TGTGCCAGCAGCGTGACGGCTGCCACTAATGGAAAACTGTTTTTT. It yields the protein CASSVTAATNGKLFF.

Ten or more counts support this clonotype. This chain uses TRBV7-2 with TRBJ1-2; D remains unclear. This CDR3 region has 14 residues. The V gene's germline CDR1 is SGHTA and CDR2 FQGNSA. The ends were cut back, 5 bases at V and 4 bases at J, with 14 bases in the middle. CDR3 coding DNA: TGTGCCAGCAGCCTAACGGCAGAGTTCTATGGCTACACCTTC. Translating it yields CASSLTAEFYGYTF.

About this clonotype: The junction departs from germline at one end; a sequencing error may be responsible. The chain carries TRBV29-1 and TRBJ2-5, with D maybe TRBD1 (5 bases). Germline V gene lookup returns CDR1 SQVTM and CDR2 ANQGSEA. The CDR3 loop spans 13 amino acids. The CDR3 region has the DNA TGCAGCGTCGAAGGGGCGGCCGGGGAGACCCAGTACTTC. Residues: CSVEGAAGETQYF.

This clonotype was seen a few times. A much larger clone sits a single nucleotide away, making a read error possible. The rearrangement links TRBV5-6 to TRBJ2-7, with D uncertain. Germline loops: CDR1 SGHDT, CDR2 YYEEEE. This CDR3 is built from 12 residues. The CDR3 nucleotides are TGTGCCAGCAGCGTAAACTCCTTCGAGCAGTACTTC. Encoded protein: CASSVNSFEQYF.

This clonotype was found many times. The rearrangement uses TRBV19 and TRBJ1-5; unclear D gene. Germline loops: CDR1 LNHDA, CDR2 SQIVND (reference sequence). The CDR3 sequence is 13 residues long. V was shortened by 7 bases and J by 2 bases, with 9 bases between the two germline ends. CDR3 nucleotide sequence: TGTGCCAGTATGGGTCGCGGCAATCAGCCCCAGCATTTT. This sequence encodes CASMGRGNQPQHF.

V is TRBV7-8 and J is TRBJ2-7, with 9 bases aligning to TRBD2. The V segment lost 1 base and the J segment 4 bases; nucleotides outside the gene matches: 8. Germline V CDR1 and CDR2: SGHVS, FQNEAQ. CDR3 length: 16 residues. CDR3 sequence reads: CASSLGGGATGYEQYF. The CDR3 DNA sequence: TGTGCCAGCAGCTTAGGCGGGGGGGCAACCGGGTACGAGCAGTACTTC.

In the case of this clonotype: It may be a read error: a sequence one base away is much more abundant. J is TRBJ1-3 and V is TRBV6-7; TRBD1 is a possible D gene (5 bases). TRBV6-7 counts as an open reading frame of uncertain function. The CDR3 contains 19 residues. V was shortened by 5 bases and J by 2 bases, with 25 bases between the two germline ends. This CDR3 reads CASSHKEQVPAITGNTIYF. The CDR3 DNA follows: TGTGCCAGCAGTCACAAAGAACAGGTCCCAGCCATCACTGGAAACACCATATATTTT.

This clonotype was counted many times. The rearrangement uses TRBV5-8 and TRBJ2-1, with TRBD2 matching over 9 bases. This CDR3 has 14 residues. Trimming cost V 8 bases and J 4 bases; bases outside gene matches: 7. Germline loops: CDR1 SGHTS, CDR2 YDEGEE. The CDR3 DNA reads as TGTGCCAGTGCCGCGGGAGGGCCATACAATGAGCAGTTCTTC. Its protein is CASAAGGPYNEQFF.

This clonotype was seen a single time. The rearrangement joins TRBV29-1 to TRBJ2-5; 9 bases line up with TRBD2. Germline loops: CDR1 SQVTM, CDR2 ANQGSEA. The CDR3 sequence is 14 residues long. The V and J ends lost 1 base and 0 bases, in that order; junction bases with no gene match: 0. The CDR3 DNA reads TGCAGCGTTGAAGTAGCGGGGGACCAAGAGACCCAGTACTTC. This encodes CSVEVAGDQETQYF. Together with reference TRBV29-1 and TRBJ2-5, the CDR3 gives the full variable domain: SAVISQKPSRDICQRGTSLTIQCQVDSQVTMMFWYRQQPGQSLTLIATANQGSEATYESGFVIDKFPISRPNLTFSTLTVSNMSPEDSSIYLCSVEVAGDQETQYFGPGTRLLVL.

This clonotype was counted a few times. A read error may be the cause here, since a much bigger clone is one base away. The chain has TRBV7-2 and TRBJ2-7; 9 bases align to TRBD1. The CDR3 length is 15 residues. Germline CDR1 SGHTA, CDR2 FQGNSA. CDR3 in DNA: TGTGCCAGCAGCTTAAGACAGGGGGACCCCTACGAGCAGCACTTC. Amino acids: CASSLRQGDPYEQHF.

Points on this clonotype: This sequence may be a read error, since a much larger clone differs from it by one base. The gene calls are TRBV7-8 and TRBJ1-2, with 8 positions matching TRBD1. The germline V gene encodes CDR1 SGHVS and CDR2 FQNEAQ. The CDR3 has 15 amino acids. The CDR3, as DNA: TGTGCCAGCAGCTTCGCCGGGACAGGTCCTAATGGCTACCCCTTC. This translates into CASSFAGTGPNGYPF.

This chain connects TRBV27 to TRBJ1-3; the match to TRBD1 covers 7 bases. V lost 3 bases to trimming and J lost 7 bases; unmatched junction nucleotides: 9. The CDR3 runs 15 residues. The germline gives CDR1 MNHEY, CDR2 SMNVEV (reference sequence). The CDR3 is CASSLGQGVVNTIYF. CDR3 coding DNA: TGTGCCAGCAGTTTGGGTCAGGGGGTCGTTAACACCATATATTTT.

In this sample, this clonotype turned up many times. This sequence joins TRBV9 and TRBJ2-2; 8 bases are shared with TRBD2. Germline V CDR1 and CDR2: SGDLS, YYNGEE. V shed 0 bases, J shed 1 base, and the junction held 8 bases outside the gene matches. The CDR3 sequence is 18 residues long. CDR3 nucleotides: TGTGCCAGCAGCGTAGCTGTCATCGGGGGGGGGAACACCGGGGAGCTGTTTTTT. The encoded protein is CASSVAVIGGGNTGELFF.

In regard to this clonotype: The conserved phenylalanine or tryptophan normally closing the CDR3 is absent here, so this likely arose from a read error. The chain joins TRBV2 to TRBJ1-6; no definite D call. CDR1 and CDR2 from the germline V gene are SNHLY and FYNNEI. The V and J ends lost 3 bases and 3 bases respectively, with 15 bases between them. The CDR3 spans 17 residues. The CDR3 sequence: CASSDGKGSIYNSPLHS. Written as DNA, the CDR3 is TGTGCCAGCAGTGACGGCAAAGGGTCGATCTATAATTCACCCCTCCACTCT.

To note about this clonotype: The junction does not match germline at one end; this may be a read error. The gene calls are TRBV12-3 or TRBV12-4 and TRBJ2-7, with 7 bases aligning to TRBD2. The CDR3 is 14 amino acids. CDR3: CASSLAGATYEQSF. The CDR3, as DNA: TGTGCCAGCAGTCTGGCGGGAGCGACCTACGAGCAGTCCTTC.

In the case of this clonotype: One end of the junction fails to match germline, which may point to a read error. The chain employs TRBV7-9 and TRBJ1-6; TRBD1 is a possible D gene (5 bases). The CDR3 is 15 amino acids. In germline, CDR1 is SEHNR, CDR2 FQNEAQ (reference sequence). CDR3 protein: CASSLDKTGGSPLHF. As DNA, the CDR3 is TGCGCCAGCAGCCTTGACAAGACGGGGGGTTCGCCCCTCCACTTT.